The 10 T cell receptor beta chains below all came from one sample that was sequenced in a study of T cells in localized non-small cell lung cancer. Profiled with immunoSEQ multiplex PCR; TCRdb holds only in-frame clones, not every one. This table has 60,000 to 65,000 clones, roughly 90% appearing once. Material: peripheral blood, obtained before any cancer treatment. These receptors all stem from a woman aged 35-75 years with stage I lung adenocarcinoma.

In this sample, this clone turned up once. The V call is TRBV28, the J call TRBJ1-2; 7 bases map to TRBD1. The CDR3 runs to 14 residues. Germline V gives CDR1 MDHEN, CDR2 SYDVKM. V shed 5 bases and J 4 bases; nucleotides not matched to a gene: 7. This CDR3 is CASSPPTGTYGYTF. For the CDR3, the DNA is TGTGCCAGCAGTCCCCCGACAGGGACCTATGGCTACACCTTC.

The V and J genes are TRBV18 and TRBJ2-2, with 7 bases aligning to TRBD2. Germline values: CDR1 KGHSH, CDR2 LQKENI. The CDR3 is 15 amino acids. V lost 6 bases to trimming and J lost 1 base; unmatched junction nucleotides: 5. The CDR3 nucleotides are TGTGCCAGCTCGCCAGCGGGGATGAACACCGGGGAGCTGTTTTTT. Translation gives CASSPAGMNTGELFF.

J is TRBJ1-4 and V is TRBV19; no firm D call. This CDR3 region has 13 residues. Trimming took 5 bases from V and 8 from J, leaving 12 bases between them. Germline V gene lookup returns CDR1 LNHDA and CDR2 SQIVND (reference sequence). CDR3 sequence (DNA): TGTGCCAGTAGTCCCCGAGTAGGGGAAAAACTGTTTTTT. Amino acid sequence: CASSPRVGEKLFF.

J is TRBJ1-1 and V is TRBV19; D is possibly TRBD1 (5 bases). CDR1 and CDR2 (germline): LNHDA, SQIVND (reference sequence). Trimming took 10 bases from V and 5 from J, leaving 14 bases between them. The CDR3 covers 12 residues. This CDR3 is CATYRSGTEAFF. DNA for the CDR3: TGTGCCACATACAGGTCTGGGACTGAAGCTTTCTTT.

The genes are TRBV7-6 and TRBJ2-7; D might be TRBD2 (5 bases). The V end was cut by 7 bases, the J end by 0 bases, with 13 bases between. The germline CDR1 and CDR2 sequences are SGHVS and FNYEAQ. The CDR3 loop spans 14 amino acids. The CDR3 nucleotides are TGTGCCAGCACAGCACTCAGCGGCTCCTACGAGCAGTACTTC. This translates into CASTALSGSYEQYF. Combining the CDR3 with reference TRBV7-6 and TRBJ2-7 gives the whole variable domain GAGVSQSPRYKVTKRGQDVALRCDPISGHVSLYWYRQALGQGPEFLTYFNYEAQQDKSGLPNDRFSAERPEGSISTLTIQRTEQRDSAMYRCASTALSGSYEQYFGPGTRLTVT.

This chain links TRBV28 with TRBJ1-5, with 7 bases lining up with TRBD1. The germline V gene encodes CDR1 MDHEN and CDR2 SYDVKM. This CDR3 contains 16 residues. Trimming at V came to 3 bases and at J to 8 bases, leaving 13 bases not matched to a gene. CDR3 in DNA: TGTGCCAGCAGTTTGACTGACAGGGCCGTATGGAAGCCCCAGCATTTT. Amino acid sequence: CASSLTDRAVWKPQHF.

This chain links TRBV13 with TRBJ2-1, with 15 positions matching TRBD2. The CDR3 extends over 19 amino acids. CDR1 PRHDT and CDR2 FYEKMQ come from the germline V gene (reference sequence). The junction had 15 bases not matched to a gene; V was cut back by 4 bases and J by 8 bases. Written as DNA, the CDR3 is TGTGCCAGCAGCTCCCACGGGGGACTAGCGGGAGGAGTTATCTATGAGCAGTTCTTC. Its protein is CASSSHGGLAGGVIYEQFF.

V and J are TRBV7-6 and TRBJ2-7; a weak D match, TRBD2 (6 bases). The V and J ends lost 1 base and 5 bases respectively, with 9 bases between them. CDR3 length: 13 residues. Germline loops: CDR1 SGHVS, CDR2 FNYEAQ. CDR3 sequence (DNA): TGTGCCAGCAGCTTAGAAACGGGGGACGAGCAGTACTTC. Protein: CASSLETGDEQYF.

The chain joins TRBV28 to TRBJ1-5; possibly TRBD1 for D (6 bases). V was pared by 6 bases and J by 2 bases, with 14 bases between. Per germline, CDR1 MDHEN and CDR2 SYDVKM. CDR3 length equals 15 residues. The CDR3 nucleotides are TGTGCCAGCAGCACAGACAGGCGAGGCAATCAGCCCCAGCATTTT. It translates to CASSTDRRGNQPQHF.

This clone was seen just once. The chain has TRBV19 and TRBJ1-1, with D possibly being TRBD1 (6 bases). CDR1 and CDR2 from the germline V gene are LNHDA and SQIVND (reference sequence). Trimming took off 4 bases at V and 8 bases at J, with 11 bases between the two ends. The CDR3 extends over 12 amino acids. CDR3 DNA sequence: TGTGCCAGTAGTAAGCGGACAGTCGAAGCTTTCTTT. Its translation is CASSKRTVEAFF.